This T cell receptor (beta chain) was recorded in a study of blood T cell repertoires in COVID-19. CDR3 size: 15 residues. V lost 0 bases to trimming and J lost 5 bases, with 13 bases between them. The V gene's germline CDR1 is SEHNR and CDR2 FQNEAQ (reference sequence). Authors' analysis steps: Reference gene primer amplification gave estimated nucleated cell counts. The assay was immunoSEQ multiplex PCR, and TCRdb's table has in-frame clones only and misses some. V and J calls and clone size are copied from that table; D and trimming were computed from the DNA. Among approximately 300,000 clones listed, roughly nine tenths were seen once.

The chain uses TRBV7-9 and TRBJ2-5; D is possibly TRBD2 (6 bases). Input material: peripheral blood. The source of this sequence is a woman aged 30 to 39 with COVID-19, enrolled during active disease. Here the CDR3 DNA reads TGTGCCAGCAGCTTAGCTGGCCAGGGAGGCGAGACCCAGTACTTC. It translates to CASSLAGQGGETQYF.